The present T cell receptor beta chain was sequenced within a study of cytomegalovirus exposure and HLA in healthy donors. General study findings and limits: Presence/absence analyses assumed roughly uniform sequencing depth across donors.

Vbeta (60) and Jbeta (13) primers were used in the PCR. Method: immunoSEQ multiplex PCR; TCRdb's copy keeps in-frame clones and lacks some. Here the sample spans about 94,000 clones, around two thirds being singletons. Germline V gene lookup returns CDR1 GTSNPN and CDR2 SVGIG (reference sequence). V trimming: 7 bases; J trimming: 7 bases; junction bases outside the gene matches: 9. This CDR3 spans 13 amino acids. As concerns this clone: The antigen remains undetermined.

The TCR was taken from a man aged 30 to 45 in good health and CMV-seronegative. The genes are TRBV30 and TRBJ2-5; TRBD2 aligns across 10 bases. Sequencing input: PBMCs. In DNA, the CDR3 is TGTGCCTTCCTGGGGGTAGCGGGGGGGACCCAGTACTTC. Amino acids: CAFLGVAGGTQYF.